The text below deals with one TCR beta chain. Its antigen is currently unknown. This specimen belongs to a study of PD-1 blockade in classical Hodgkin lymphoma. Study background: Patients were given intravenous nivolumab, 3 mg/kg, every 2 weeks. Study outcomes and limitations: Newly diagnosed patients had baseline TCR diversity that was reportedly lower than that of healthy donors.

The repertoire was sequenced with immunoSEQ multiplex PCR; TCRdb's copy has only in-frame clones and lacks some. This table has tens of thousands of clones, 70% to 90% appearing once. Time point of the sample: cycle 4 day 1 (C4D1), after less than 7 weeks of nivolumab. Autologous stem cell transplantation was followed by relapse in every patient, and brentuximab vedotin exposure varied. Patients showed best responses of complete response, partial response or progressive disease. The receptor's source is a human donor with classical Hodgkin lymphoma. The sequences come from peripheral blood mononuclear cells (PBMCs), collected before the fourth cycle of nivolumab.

Written as DNA, the CDR3 is TGTGCCAGCAGTTTATCGTGGGGATTCGGTGTCCAAGAGACCCAGTACTTC. Translated, it gives CASSLSWGFGVQETQYF. The rearrangement uses TRBV27 and TRBJ2-5; D ambiguous. The CDR3 is 17 residues long. V was trimmed by 0 bases and J by 1 base, leaving 15 bases between them. CDR1 and CDR2 from the germline V gene are MNHEY and SMNVEV (reference sequence).